The 9 T cell receptor beta chains in this list originate from one sample, sequenced in a study of CD8 T cells in ankylosing spondylitis. MiXCR was run by TCRdb on the 5' RACE reads, yielding one entry per CDR3 protein. Of 200,000 to 250,000 distinct CDR3 sequences in the sample, under 8.5% are singletons; the top ten hold around 4.4%. The specimen sequenced was blood, either unsorted or a sorted T cell fraction (not recorded which). These receptors were obtained from a female donor with ankylosing spondylitis or in good health (not recorded which).

This clonotype was detected ten times or more. V gene TRBV11-3 combines with J gene TRBJ2-1; D might be TRBD2 (7 bases). The CDR3 length is 16 residues. CDR1 and CDR2 from the germline V gene are SGHNT and YENEEA. Trimming took 1 base from V and 9 from J, leaving 19 bases between them. DNA of the CDR3: TGTGCCAGCAGCTTAGGTCTGAGGGGGAGGGAGGGTGAGCAGTTCTTC. As protein: CASSLGLRGREGEQFF. The entire variable domain, with the rest obtained from reference TRBV11-3 and TRBJ2-1, is as follows: EAGVVQSPRYKIIEKKQPVAFWCNPISGHNTLYWYLQNLGQGPELLIRYENEEAVDDSQLPKDRFSAERLKGVDSTLKIQPAELGDSAVYLCASSLGLRGREGEQFFGPGTRLTVL.

This clonotype was observed a few times. The chain links TRBV7-2 to TRBJ2-7, with 12 bases fitting TRBD2. Germline V lookup: CDR1 SGHTA, CDR2 FQGNSA. This CDR3 contains 15 residues. V shed 6 bases, J shed 4 bases, and the junction held 7 bases outside the gene matches. CDR3 loop: CASSTGLAGTYEQYF. CDR3 nucleotides: TGTGCCAGCAGTACCGGACTAGCGGGAACTTACGAGCAGTACTTC.

Concerning this clonotype itself: One end of the junction fails to match germline, which may point to a read error. The genes are TRBV5-4 and TRBJ2-2; TRBD1 or TRBD2 may be the D gene (6 bases each). This CDR3 spans 15 amino acids. The germline V gene has CDR1 SGHNT and CDR2 YYREEE (reference sequence). The CDR3 here is CASTPRPGGTGKLFF. The CDR3 DNA follows: TGTGCCAGCACCCCGAGGCCCGGGGGCACCGGGAAGCTGTTTTTT. Using reference TRBV5-4 and TRBJ2-2 for the parts outside the CDR3, the full variable domain is ETGVTQSPTHLIKTRGQQVTLRCSSQSGHNTVSWYQQALGQGPQFIFQYYREEENGRGNFPPRFSGLQFPNYSSELNVNALELDDSALYLCASTPRPGGTGKLFFGEGSRLTVL.

A note on this clonotype: This sequence may be a read error, since a much larger clone differs from it by one base. The rearrangement joins TRBV11-3 to TRBJ2-1, with 7 nucleotides matching TRBD1. CDR1 and CDR2 (germline): SGHNT, YENEEA. The CDR3 totals 13 residues. CDR3 region: CASSLDRTGEQLF. The CDR3 region has the DNA TGTGCCAGCAGCTTAGATAGGACAGGTGAGCAGCTCTTC. Variable domain in full (rest from reference TRBV11-3 and TRBJ2-1): EAGVVQSPRYKIIEKKQPVAFWCNPISGHNTLYWYLQNLGQGPELLIRYENEEAVDDSQLPKDRFSAERLKGVDSTLKIQPAELGDSAVYLCASSLDRTGEQLFGPGTRLTVL.

This clonotype was observed a handful of times. As DNA, the CDR3 is TGCAGCGTTCTTAGGGGCCCCTATGGCTACACCTTC. Its translation is CSVLRGPYGYTF. This rearrangement joins TRBV29-1 to TRBJ1-2; D may be TRBD1 (5 bases). The germline V gene has CDR1 SQVTM and CDR2 ANQGSEA. The CDR3 contains 12 residues. Between the trimmed V and J ends, which lost 5 bases and 4 bases, there was a span of 11 bases.

This clonotype was seen ten or more times. The rearrangement joins TRBV4-1 to TRBJ2-1; tentatively, D is TRBD1 (5 bases). The CDR3 loop spans 11 amino acids. Per the germline V gene, CDR1 is MGHRA and CDR2 is YSYEKL. V lost 3 bases to trimming and J lost 10 bases, with 7 bases between them. CDR3 sequence reads: CASSQAGEQFF. Here the CDR3 DNA reads TGCGCCAGCAGCCAGGCAGGGGAGCAGTTCTTC.

This clonotype was picked up many times. The rearrangement joins TRBV7-9 to TRBJ2-1, with D perhaps being TRBD1 or TRBD2 (7 bases each). The germline CDR1 and CDR2 sequences are SEHNR and FQNEAQ (reference sequence). The CDR3 length is 16 residues. V was trimmed by 3 bases and J by 5 bases, leaving 17 bases between them. The CDR3 sequence: CASSFAPQGTNNEQFF. The CDR3 DNA sequence: TGTGCCAGCAGCTTCGCCCCACAGGGGACTAACAATGAGCAGTTCTTC.

As for this clonotype: One base away lies a much larger clone, so this may be a sequencing read error. The chain has TRBV20-1 and TRBJ1-1; the D is unclear. Trimming stripped 7 bases from V and 0 bases from J, with 12 bases between. CDR3 length: 13 residues. Germline CDR1 DFQATT, CDR2 SNEGSKA (reference sequence). The CDR3 DNA reads as TGCAGTGATATCCGGGAATTGAACACTGAAGCTTTCTTT. Encoded protein: CSDIRELNTEAFF.

The rearrangement joins TRBV4-1 to TRBJ2-5; maybe TRBD2 (6 bases). The CDR3 is 15 residues long. Per the germline V gene, CDR1 is MGHRA and CDR2 is YSYEKL. Trimming took 4 bases from V and 2 from J, leaving 14 bases between them. The CDR3 DNA sequence: TGCGCCAGCAGCCGCATAATGGGGGGACAAGAGACCCAGTACTTC. As protein: CASSRIMGGQETQYF.